Below are 20 T cell receptor beta chains sequenced from a single sample in a study of human T cells and chemical hapten exposure (dated by TCRdb to the early 2020s). The intended sense of this specimen's time point label: patch test 1, 2 weeks after DPC sensitization. Read against the paper, the sample's treatment or condition label means: therapeutic diphenylcyclopropenone sensitization with weekly scalp DPC. Library generation was performed with RACE. The sample was run on a NextSeq 500. TCRdb reran the public reads through fastp at Q25 and MiXCR, keeping productive beta chains. For every CDR3 protein sequence, its rows merge into one entry that carries the most common genes and DNA. Within this sample are about 120,000 distinct CDR3 sequences, with 12% of them counted one time only. The ten largest make up roughly 1.3% of the sample. The sample here was whole blood, taken in connection with sensitization to the hapten diphenylcyclopropenone (DPC). These receptors came from a woman aged 45-65 years with alopecia areata. Some clones in this sample may be carry-over from other donors' samples.

Only a few counts were recorded for this clonotype. The gene calls are TRBV18 and TRBJ1-1; tentative D call: TRBD1 (5 bases). V lost 5 bases and J 4 bases, leaving 17 bases between the germline ends. This CDR3 has 15 amino acids. Germline V lookup: CDR1 KGHSH, CDR2 LQKENI. The CDR3 here is CASSSVRGGGTEAFF. The CDR3 DNA sequence: TGTGCCAGCTCATCCGTAAGGGGTGGGGGCACTGAAGCTTTCTTT.

This clonotype was seen at least ten times. This sequence joins TRBV29-1 and TRBJ2-1; D uncertain. V lost 4 bases and J 6 bases, leaving 10 bases between the germline ends. Per germline, CDR1 SQVTM and CDR2 ANQGSEA. The CDR3 sequence is 12 residues long. In DNA form, the CDR3 reads TGCAGCGTTGCCCAGGAGACCAATGAGCAGTTCTTC. It yields the protein CSVAQETNEQFF.

This clonotype was observed at least ten times. This sequence joins TRBV29-1 and TRBJ2-2; TRBD2 matches 8 bases. The CDR3 has 10 residues. Germline CDR1 SQVTM, CDR2 ANQGSEA. CDR3: CGGGTGELFF. CDR3 DNA: TGCGGCGGGGGGACCGGGGAGCTGTTTTTT.

This clonotype occurred many times. The chain uses TRBV4-3 and TRBJ2-7; TRBD1 might be the D (6 bases). With 0 bases removed from V and 3 bases from J, the gap between germline ends came to 9 bases. CDR3 size: 14 residues. Germline CDR1 is LGHNA and CDR2 is YSLEER. CDR3 bases: TGCGCCAGCAGCCAAGATTTAGGGGGCTACGAGCAGTACTTC. Residues: CASSQDLGGYEQYF.

In this sample, this clonotype turned up many times. The V call is TRBV7-2, the J call TRBJ2-2; TRBD2 aligns across 10 bases. Germline V gene data show CDR1 as SGHTA and CDR2 as FQGNSA. This CDR3 contains 19 residues. Losses at the gene ends were 3 bases for V and 4 bases for J; bases not matched to a gene: 14. The CDR3 sequence is CASSFQAGGLPSGTGELFF. In nucleotides, the CDR3 is TGTGCCAGCAGCTTCCAAGCGGGGGGGCTCCCCTCGGGCACCGGGGAGCTGTTTTTT.

A few counts support this clonotype. The chain joins TRBV7-9 to TRBJ2-2; D gene uncertain. This CDR3 comprises 13 residues. Germline V gene sequence: CDR1 SEHNR, CDR2 FQNEAQ (reference sequence). Trimming took 4 bases from V and 0 from J, leaving 3 bases between them. CDR3 loop: CASSSTNTGELFF. The CDR3 DNA reads TGTGCCAGCAGCTCCACGAACACCGGGGAGCTGTTTTTT.

This chain joins TRBV20-1 and TRBJ1-5; TRBD1 matches 7 bases. After removal of 7 bases from V and 3 bases from J, the junction contained 15 bases not matched to a gene. The germline V gene encodes CDR1 DFQATT and CDR2 SNEGSKA (reference sequence). The CDR3 spans 16 residues. The CDR3 loop is CSVPIQGVGNNQPQHF. The CDR3 DNA reads TGCAGTGTCCCGATTCAGGGGGTGGGAAACAATCAGCCCCAGCATTTT.

This rearrangement joins TRBV28 to TRBJ1-2, with 7 bases matching TRBD1. With V trimmed by 2 bases and J by 4 bases, 7 bases remained unmatched. The CDR3 runs to 15 residues. CDR1 is MDHEN, CDR2 SYDVKM, per germline. CDR3 protein: CASSLPGGGSYGYTF. CDR3 nucleotides: TGTGCCAGCAGTTTACCTGGAGGGGGCAGCTATGGCTACACCTTC.

CDR3 DNA: TGCGCCAGCAGCTTTCAGGAGGCCTACGAGCAGTACTTC. Its protein is CASSFQEAYEQYF. The rearrangement joins TRBV5-1 to TRBJ2-7, with a weak D call TRBD2 (5 bases). V shed 2 bases and J shed 2 bases, with 8 bases lying between them. The CDR3 runs 13 residues. Germline-derived CDR1 and CDR2 are SGHRS and YFSETQ.

In its sample, this clonotype was seen a few times. This chain links TRBV6-6 with TRBJ2-2; D remains ambiguous. This CDR3 contains 13 residues. Per germline, CDR1 MNHNY and CDR2 SVGAGI (reference sequence). V was trimmed by 7 bases and J by 6 bases, leaving 12 bases between them. DNA for the CDR3: TGTGCCAGCATCCCTAACGTCGCCGGGGAGCTGTTTTTT. Residues: CASIPNVAGELFF.

This rearrangement joins TRBV11-2 to TRBJ2-7; TRBD2 matches 7 bases. With 3 bases clipped from V and 0 bases from J, the junction kept 5 bases outside the gene matches. From germline, CDR1 is SGHAT and CDR2 FQNNGV. The CDR3 contains 15 residues. The CDR3 loop reads CASSFIGGSSYEQYF. The CDR3 DNA reads as TGTGCCAGCAGCTTTATCGGCGGGAGCTCCTACGAGCAGTACTTC.

At least ten counts were recorded for this clonotype. The chain links TRBV12-3 or TRBV12-4 to TRBJ1-1; D gene ambiguous. V lost 5 bases and J lost 4, with 11 bases in between. The CDR3 contains 13 residues. The chain's CDR3 is CASSAGSTTEAFF. As DNA, the CDR3 is TGTGCCAGCAGTGCCGGGTCCACCACTGAAGCTTTCTTT.

The V gene is TRBV18, the J gene TRBJ1-5; 9 bases fit TRBD1. CDR1 KGHSH and CDR2 LQKENI come from the germline V gene. V dropped 1 base and J dropped 6; count of bases not matched to a gene: 7. The CDR3 loop spans 16 amino acids. The DNA for the CDR3 is TGTGCCAGCTCACCACTCGGACAGGGGCAGGGTCAGCCCCAGCATTTT. Translation gives CASSPLGQGQGQPQHF.

This clonotype was counted a few times. The chain joins TRBV15 to TRBJ1-6; no clear D. CDR3 length: 14 amino acids. Germline CDR1 and CDR2: LNHNV and YYDKDF (reference sequence). The V gene lost 0 bases and the J gene lost 6 bases, with 6 bases spanning the gap. CDR3 region: CATSRDDLNSPLHF. CDR3 bases: TGTGCCACCAGCAGAGACGACCTTAATTCACCCCTCCACTTT.

This clonotype occurred many times. CDR3 sequence: CASSLHRPNTEAFF. CDR3 DNA: TGTGCCAGCAGTTTACATCGACCGAACACTGAAGCTTTCTTT. The chain carries TRBV28 and TRBJ1-1; D uncertain. The CDR3 consists of 14 residues. CDR1 is MDHEN, CDR2 SYDVKM, per germline. Trimming removed 2 bases at V and 1 base at J, with 8 bases between.

This clonotype came up many times. V gene TRBV11-2 combines with J gene TRBJ1-1, with D possibly matching TRBD1 (6 bases). The ends were cut back, 4 bases at V and 7 bases at J, with 16 bases in the middle. There are 14 residues in the CDR3. Germline values: CDR1 SGHAT, CDR2 FQNNGV. CDR3 in amino acids: CASSSEQGWGEAFF. In nucleotides, the CDR3 is TGTGCCAGCAGCTCCGAACAGGGTTGGGGTGAAGCTTTCTTT.

This clonotype was detected only a few times. The chain joins TRBV6-7 to TRBJ1-1; no clear D. TRBV6-7 is classed as an ORF, of uncertain function. V gave up 2 bases and J gave up 3 bases, with 19 bases separating them. This CDR3 has 17 amino acids. CDR3: CASSYAYPSMGYTEAFF. The DNA for the CDR3 is TGTGCCAGCAGTTACGCCTACCCTTCGATGGGGTACACTGAAGCTTTCTTT.

The V gene is TRBV5-4, the J gene TRBJ1-6, with a tentative D call TRBD1 (5 bases). The CDR3 loop spans 16 amino acids. The germline gives CDR1 SGHNT, CDR2 YYREEE (reference sequence). Trimming stripped 7 bases from V and 5 bases from J, with 19 bases between. The CDR3 DNA sequence: TGTGCCAGCTCCGGAGGGGTGGCAGCAAATAATTCACCCCTCCACTTT. It specifies CASSGGVAANNSPLHF.

This clonotype was picked up many times. This rearrangement joins TRBV6-5 to TRBJ2-2, with TRBD1 matching 9 bases. J gave up 4 bases and V 7 bases, and 7 bases lay outside the gene matches. This CDR3 spans 15 amino acids. CDR1 is MNHEY and CDR2 is SVGAGI in the germline V gene. The CDR3 DNA follows: TGTGCCAGCAAAAAACAGGGGGCGATCACCGGGGAGCTGTTTTTT. It translates to CASKKQGAITGELFF.

This clonotype was seen only a few times. The V gene is TRBV28, the J gene TRBJ1-1, with D maybe TRBD1 (5 bases). The CDR3 is 17 residues long. Germline V gene sequence: CDR1 MDHEN, CDR2 SYDVKM. V gave up 7 bases and J gave up 4 bases, with 25 bases separating them. The CDR3 sequence is CASTNPGGGKFGTEAFF. For the CDR3, the DNA is TGTGCCAGCACTAACCCCGGGGGGGGGAAGTTTGGCACTGAAGCTTTCTTT.